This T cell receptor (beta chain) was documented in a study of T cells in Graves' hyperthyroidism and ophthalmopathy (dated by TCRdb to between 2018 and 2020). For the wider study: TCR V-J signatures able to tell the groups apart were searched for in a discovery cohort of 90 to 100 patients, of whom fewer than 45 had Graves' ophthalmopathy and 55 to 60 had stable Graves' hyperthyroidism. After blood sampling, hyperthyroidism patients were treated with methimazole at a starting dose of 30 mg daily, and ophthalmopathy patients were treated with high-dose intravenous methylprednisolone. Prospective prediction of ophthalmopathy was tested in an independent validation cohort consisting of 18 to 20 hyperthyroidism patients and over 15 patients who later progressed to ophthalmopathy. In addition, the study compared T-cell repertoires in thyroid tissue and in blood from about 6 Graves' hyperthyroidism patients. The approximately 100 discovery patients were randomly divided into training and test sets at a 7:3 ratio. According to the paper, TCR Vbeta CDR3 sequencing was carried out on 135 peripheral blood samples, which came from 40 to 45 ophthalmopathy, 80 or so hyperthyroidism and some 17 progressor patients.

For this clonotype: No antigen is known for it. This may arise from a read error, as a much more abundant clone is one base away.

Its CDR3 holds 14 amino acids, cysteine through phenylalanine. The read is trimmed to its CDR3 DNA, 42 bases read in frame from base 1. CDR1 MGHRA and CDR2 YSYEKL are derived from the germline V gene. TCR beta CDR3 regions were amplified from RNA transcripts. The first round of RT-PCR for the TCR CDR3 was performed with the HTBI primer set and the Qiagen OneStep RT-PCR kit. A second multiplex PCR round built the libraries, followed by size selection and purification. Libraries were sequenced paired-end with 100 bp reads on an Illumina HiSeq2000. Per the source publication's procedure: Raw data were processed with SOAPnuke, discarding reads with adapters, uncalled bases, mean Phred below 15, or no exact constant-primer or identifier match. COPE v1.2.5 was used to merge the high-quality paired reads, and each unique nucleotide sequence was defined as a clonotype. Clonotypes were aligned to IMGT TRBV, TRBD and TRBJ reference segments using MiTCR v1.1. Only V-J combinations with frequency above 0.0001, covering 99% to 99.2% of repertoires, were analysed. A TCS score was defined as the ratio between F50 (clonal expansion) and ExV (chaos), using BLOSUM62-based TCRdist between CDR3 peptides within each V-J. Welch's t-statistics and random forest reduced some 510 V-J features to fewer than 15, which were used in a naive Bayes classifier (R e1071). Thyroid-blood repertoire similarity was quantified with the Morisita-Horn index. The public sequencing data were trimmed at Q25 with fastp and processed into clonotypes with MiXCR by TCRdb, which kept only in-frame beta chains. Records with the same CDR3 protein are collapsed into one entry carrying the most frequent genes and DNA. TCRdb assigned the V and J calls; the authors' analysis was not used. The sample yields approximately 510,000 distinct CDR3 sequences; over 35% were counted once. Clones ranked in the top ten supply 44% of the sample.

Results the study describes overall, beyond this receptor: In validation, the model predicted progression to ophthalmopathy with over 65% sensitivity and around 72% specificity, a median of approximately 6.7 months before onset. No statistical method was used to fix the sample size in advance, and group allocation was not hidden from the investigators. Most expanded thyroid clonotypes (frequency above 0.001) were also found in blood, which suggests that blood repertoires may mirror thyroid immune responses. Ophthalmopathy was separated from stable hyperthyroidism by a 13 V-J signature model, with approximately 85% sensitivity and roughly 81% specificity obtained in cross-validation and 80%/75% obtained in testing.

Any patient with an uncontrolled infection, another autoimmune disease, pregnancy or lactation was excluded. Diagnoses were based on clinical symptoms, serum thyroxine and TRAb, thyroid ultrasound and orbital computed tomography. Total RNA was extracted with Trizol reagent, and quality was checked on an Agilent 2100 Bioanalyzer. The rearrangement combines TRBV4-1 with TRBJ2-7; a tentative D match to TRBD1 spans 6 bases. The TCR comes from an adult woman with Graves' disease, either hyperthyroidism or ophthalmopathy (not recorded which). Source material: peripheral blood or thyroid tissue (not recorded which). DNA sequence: TGTGCCAGCAGCCGGGGCAGGGGCGCCTACGAGCAGTACTTC. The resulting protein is CASSRGRGAYEQYF.